This is a list of T cell receptor beta chains from one sample in a study of blood T cell repertoires in COVID-19. The data were produced by immunoSEQ multiplex PCR, yet TCRdb's version contains in-frame clones alone and is incomplete. The table has fewer than 450,000 clones, approximately 89% seen once; the top ten hold 10% to 15%. The sequenced sample was peripheral blood. The receptors derive from a woman in her fifties or sixties with COVID-19, enrolled during active disease. Both conserved end residues are part of each CDR3. D genes are given only for firm matches.

j_gene	d_gene	v_gene	CDR3nt	CDR3aa
TRBJ1-2	NA	TRBV7-2	TGTGCCAGCAGCTTAGCGGTGGGCGGGGGAGTCTATGGCTACACCTTC	CASSLAVGGGVYGYTF
TRBJ1-6	NA	TRBV5-1	TGCGCCAGCAGCTTGGATACAGTCAATAATTCACCCCTCCACTTT	CASSLDTVNNSPLHF
TRBJ2-6	NA	TRBV30	TGTGCCTGGAGTACGGGGGTTGGGGCCAACGTCCTGACTTTC	CAWSTGVGANVLTF
TRBJ2-1	NA	TRBV29-1	TGCAGCGCCACAAATACTGAGCAGTTCTTC	CSATNTEQFF
TRBJ1-4	NA	TRBV4-1	TGCGCCAGCAGCCAAGATCTAGTAGGAGTAAGACTGTTTTTT	CASSQDLVGVRLFF
TRBJ1-4	NA	TRBV9	TGTGCCAGCAGCCCTCCCGCAGGGGCGGAAAAACTGTTTTTT	CASSPPAGAEKLFF
TRBJ1-3	NA	TRBV5-1	TGCGCCAGCTATTTAGGGGACACCCGTCTTAGCACCATATATTTT	CASYLGDTRLSTIYF
TRBJ1-2	TRBD1	TRBV5-1	TGCGCCAGCAGCTTGGGGACAGGGGTGAATGGCTACACCTTC	CASSLGTGVNGYTF
TRBJ2-5	NA	TRBV27	TGTGCCAGCAGTCAAGGGGGGGGGAGATTTGGAGAGACCCAGTACTTC	CASSQGGGRFGETQYF
TRBJ1-1	NA	TRBV25-1	TGTGCCAGCAAGTGGGGGCCTGAAGCTTTCTTT	CASKWGPEAFF
TRBJ2-7	TRBD2	TRBV6-5	TGTGCCAGCAGCAATAGACTAGCGGGGGCCTACGAGCAGTACTTC	CASSNRLAGAYEQYF
TRBJ2-3	TRBD2	TRBV9	TGTGCCAGCAGCGTATACGCGGCAGCGGGGGGGCCGACAGATACGCAGTATTTT	CASSVYAAAGGPTDTQYF
TRBJ1-5	NA	TRBV24-1	TGTGCCACCAGTGATTGGGCAGGCGATAGCAATCAGCCCCAGCATTTT	CATSDWAGDSNQPQHF
TRBJ2-3	NA	TRBV6-5	TGTGCCGTAGCGACCTACACAGATACGCAGTATTTT	CAVATYTDTQYF
TRBJ1-1	NA	TRBV18	TGTGCCAGCTCGACCACAGGGAACACTGAAGCTTTCTTT	CASSTTGNTEAFF
TRBJ1-1	NA	TRBV6-5	TGTGCCAGCAGATTTCGGGATGGAAACACTGAAGCTTTCTTT	CASRFRDGNTEAFF
TRBJ2-2	TRBD1	TRBV6-5	TGTGCCAGCAGTTTCAACAGGGGGAAGGTCGGGGAGCTGTTTTTT	CASSFNRGKVGELFF
TRBJ1-1	TRBD1	TRBV5-6	TGTGCCAGCAGCTTCGACAGGGACACTGAAGCTTTCTTT	CASSFDRDTEAFF
TRBJ2-1	NA	TRBV7-8	TGTGCCAGCAGCTCCCCCGTAGAGGGAACCTACAATGAGCAGTTCTTC	CASSSPVEGTYNEQFF
TRBJ2-5	NA	TRBV13	TGTGCCAGCAGCTTAGGCGGGGGGCGGGAGACCCAGTACTTC	CASSLGGGRETQYF
TRBJ2-7	NA	TRBV5-6	TGTGCCAGCAGCCCGACAGTCAGGTCCTACGAGCAGTACTTC	CASSPTVRSYEQYF
TRBJ1-5	NA	TRBV5-6	TGTGCCAGCAGCGGAACAGGGATCCGCAATCAGCCCCAGCATTTT	CASSGTGIRNQPQHF